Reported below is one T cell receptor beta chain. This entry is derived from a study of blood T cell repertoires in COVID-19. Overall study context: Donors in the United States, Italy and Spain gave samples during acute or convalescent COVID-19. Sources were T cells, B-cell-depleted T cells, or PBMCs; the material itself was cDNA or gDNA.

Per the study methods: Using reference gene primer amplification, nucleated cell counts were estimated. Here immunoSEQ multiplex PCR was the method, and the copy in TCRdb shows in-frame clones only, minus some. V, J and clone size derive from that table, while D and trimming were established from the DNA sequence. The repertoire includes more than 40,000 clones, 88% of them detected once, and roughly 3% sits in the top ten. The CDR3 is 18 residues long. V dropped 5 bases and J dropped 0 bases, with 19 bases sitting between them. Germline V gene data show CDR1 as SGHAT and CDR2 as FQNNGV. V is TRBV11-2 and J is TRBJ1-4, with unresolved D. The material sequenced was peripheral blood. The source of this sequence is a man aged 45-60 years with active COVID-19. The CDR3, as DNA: TGTGCCAGCAGCCCCCTGAGCCCTGGGAGCACAACTAATGAAAAACTGTTTTTT. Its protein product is CASSPLSPGSTTNEKLFF.